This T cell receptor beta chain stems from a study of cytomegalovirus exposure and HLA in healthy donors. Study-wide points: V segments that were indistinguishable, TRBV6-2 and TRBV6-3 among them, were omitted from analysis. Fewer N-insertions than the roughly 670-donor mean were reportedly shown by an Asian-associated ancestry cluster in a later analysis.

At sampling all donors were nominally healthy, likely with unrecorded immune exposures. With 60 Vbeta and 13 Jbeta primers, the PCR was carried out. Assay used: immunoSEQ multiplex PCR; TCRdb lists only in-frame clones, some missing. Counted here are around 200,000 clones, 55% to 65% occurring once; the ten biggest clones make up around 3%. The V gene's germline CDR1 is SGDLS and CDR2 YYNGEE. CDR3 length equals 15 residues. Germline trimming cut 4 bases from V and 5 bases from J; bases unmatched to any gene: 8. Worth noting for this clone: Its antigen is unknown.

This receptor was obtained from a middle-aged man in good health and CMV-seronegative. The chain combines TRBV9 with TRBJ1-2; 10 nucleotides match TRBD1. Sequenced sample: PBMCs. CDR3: CASSPPGTGVYGYTF. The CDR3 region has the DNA TGTGCCAGCAGCCCCCCCGGGACAGGGGTTTATGGCTACACCTTC.